The rows below give T cell receptor beta chains drawn from one sample of a study of T cells in Graves' hyperthyroidism and ophthalmopathy. TCRdb reprocessed the multiplex PCR reads with MiXCR, giving one entry per CDR3 protein. The data hold approximately 690,000 distinct CDR3 sequences, with less than 25% observed a single time. Material for sequencing was blood. The origin of the receptors is a man aged 25 to 40 with Graves' ophthalmopathy. The CDR3 runs from the conserved cysteine through the conserved F or W. Fields, in order: clone size, D gene, V gene, J gene, CDR3 protein, CDR3 DNA. D genes are given only for firm matches. A clone size is listed for some rows: how often the clone was seen (once, few, many), or a class if it is expanded.

clone_size: .; d_call: TRBD2; v_call: TRBV5-1; j_call: TRBJ2-5; cdr3_aa: CASSWETGTSGKETQYF; cdr3_nt: TGCGCCAGCAGCTGGGAAACCGGGACTAGCGGGAAGGAGACCCAGTACTTC
clone_size: few; d_call: .; v_call: TRBV28; j_call: TRBJ1-6; cdr3_aa: CASSFPLDSPLHF; cdr3_nt: TGTGCCAGCAGTTTTCCACTTGATTCACCCCTCCACTTT
clone_size: .; d_call: TRBD1; v_call: TRBV5-8; j_call: TRBJ1-6; cdr3_aa: CASSGGTGRSSPLHF; cdr3_nt: TGTGCCAGCAGCGGCGGGACAGGGAGGAGCTCACCCCTCCACTTT
clone_size: .; d_call: TRBD2; v_call: TRBV11-2; j_call: TRBJ2-1; cdr3_aa: CASSLSRTSANEQFF; cdr3_nt: TGTGCCAGCAGCTTGTCCAGGACTAGCGCCAATGAGCAGTTCTTC
clone_size: many; d_call: TRBD1; v_call: TRBV12-3/TRBV12-4; j_call: TRBJ1-1; cdr3_aa: CASSEDRGKTEAFF; cdr3_nt: TGTGCCAGCAGTGAGGACAGGGGGAAGACTGAAGCTTTCTTT
clone_size: .; d_call: TRBD1; v_call: TRBV9; j_call: TRBJ2-3; cdr3_aa: CASSVTTGSTDTQYF; cdr3_nt: TGTGCCAGCAGCGTAACGACAGGGAGCACAGATACGCAGTATTTT
clone_size: .; d_call: .; v_call: TRBV28; j_call: TRBJ2-1; cdr3_aa: CASESAGRYNEQFF; cdr3_nt: TGTGCCAGCGAATCCGCGGGGCGGTACAATGAGCAGTTCTTC
clone_size: few; d_call: TRBD2; v_call: TRBV5-6; j_call: TRBJ2-7; cdr3_aa: CASSSPGLAGGIPYEQYF; cdr3_nt: TGTGCCAGCAGTTCGCCTGGACTAGCGGGAGGGATACCCTACGAGCAGTACTTC
clone_size: few; d_call: .; v_call: TRBV29-1; j_call: TRBJ1-2; cdr3_aa: CSVFRGYKDGYTF; cdr3_nt: TGCAGCGTTTTCAGGGGCTACAAGGATGGCTACACCTTC
clone_size: many; d_call: TRBD1; v_call: TRBV29-1; j_call: TRBJ1-1; cdr3_aa: CSVSWTGDTEAFF; cdr3_nt: TGCAGCGTTTCGTGGACAGGGGACACTGAAGCTTTCTTT
clone_size: many; d_call: .; v_call: TRBV7-9; j_call: TRBJ2-3; cdr3_aa: CASSPPDGTDTQYF; cdr3_nt: TGTGCCAGCAGCCCTCCGGACGGCACAGATACGCAGTATTTT
clone_size: .; d_call: .; v_call: TRBV29-1; j_call: TRBJ1-4; cdr3_aa: CSVGGSSANEKLFF; cdr3_nt: TGCAGCGTTGGGGGGTCGTCGGCTAATGAAAAACTGTTTTTT
clone_size: few; d_call: .; v_call: TRBV7-2; j_call: TRBJ2-3; cdr3_aa: CASSSQRGDTQYF; cdr3_nt: TGTGCCAGCAGCTCCCAAAGGGGAGATACGCAGTATTTT
clone_size: few; d_call: TRBD2; v_call: TRBV6-1; j_call: TRBJ2-3; cdr3_aa: CARSGSGLAGTTDTQYF; cdr3_nt: TGTGCCAGAAGTGGCTCGGGACTAGCGGGCACCACAGATACGCAGTATTTT
clone_size: .; d_call: TRBD2; v_call: TRBV27; j_call: TRBJ2-2; cdr3_aa: CASSLGLTGTGELFF; cdr3_nt: TGTGCCAGCAGCCTGGGACTAACGGGCACCGGGGAGCTGTTTTTT
clone_size: few; d_call: TRBD2; v_call: TRBV6-6; j_call: TRBJ2-1; cdr3_aa: CASSYSASGNYNEQFF; cdr3_nt: TGTGCCAGCAGTTACTCCGCTAGCGGGAATTACAATGAGCAGTTCTTC
clone_size: .; d_call: .; v_call: TRBV12-3/TRBV12-4; j_call: TRBJ2-5; cdr3_aa: CASSLGGYTQETQYF; cdr3_nt: TGTGCCAGCAGTTTGGGTGGGTACACCCAAGAGACCCAGTACTTC
clone_size: .; d_call: TRBD1; v_call: TRBV5-6; j_call: TRBJ1-2; cdr3_aa: CASSFLGQGRSNYGYTF; cdr3_nt: TGTGCCAGCAGCTTCCTCGGACAGGGAAGATCAAACTATGGCTACACCTTC
clone_size: .; d_call: .; v_call: TRBV7-8; j_call: TRBJ1-4; cdr3_aa: CASSLNRDEKLFF; cdr3_nt: TGTGCCAGCAGCTTAAACAGGGATGAAAAACTGTTTTTT
clone_size: few; d_call: .; v_call: TRBV30; j_call: TRBJ1-5; cdr3_aa: CAWTVDSNQPQHF; cdr3_nt: TGTGCCTGGACTGTCGATAGCAATCAGCCCCAGCATTTT
clone_size: few; d_call: .; v_call: TRBV3-1; j_call: TRBJ2-3; cdr3_aa: CASSQDWQGRPDTQYF; cdr3_nt: TGTGCCAGCAGCCAAGACTGGCAAGGCCGGCCAGATACGCAGTATTTT
clone_size: .; d_call: TRBD2; v_call: TRBV20-1; j_call: TRBJ2-7; cdr3_aa: CSARDRNSGTYEQYF; cdr3_nt: TGCAGTGCTAGAGATCGGAATAGCGGGACCTACGAGCAGTACTTC
clone_size: .; d_call: .; v_call: TRBV19; j_call: TRBJ1-1; cdr3_aa: CASTARGVEAFF; cdr3_nt: TGTGCCAGTACCGCCAGGGGCGTCGAAGCTTTCTTT
clone_size: few; d_call: .; v_call: TRBV11-3; j_call: TRBJ2-1; cdr3_aa: CASSRDTYYNEQFF; cdr3_nt: TGTGCCAGCAGCCGGGACACCTACTACAATGAGCAGTTCTTC
clone_size: few; d_call: TRBD2; v_call: TRBV6-1; j_call: TRBJ2-5; cdr3_aa: CASSEATGSGEETQYF; cdr3_nt: TGTGCCAGCAGTGAAGCGACCGGGAGCGGGGAAGAGACCCAGTACTTC
clone_size: .; d_call: .; v_call: TRBV25-1; j_call: TRBJ1-3; cdr3_aa: CASTTSGFSGNTIYF; cdr3_nt: TGTGCCAGCACCACTTCGGGGTTCTCTGGAAACACCATATATTTT
clone_size: many; d_call: TRBD2; v_call: TRBV12-3/TRBV12-4; j_call: TRBJ2-3; cdr3_aa: CATRATSGSTDTQYF; cdr3_nt: TGTGCCACCCGAGCGACTAGCGGCAGCACAGATACGCAGTATTTT
clone_size: .; d_call: .; v_call: TRBV28; j_call: TRBJ2-1; cdr3_aa: CASRTDNEQFF; cdr3_nt: TGTGCCAGTAGGACGGACAATGAGCAGTTCTTC
clone_size: .; d_call: .; v_call: TRBV11-2; j_call: TRBJ1-1; cdr3_aa: CASSPGTELEAFF; cdr3_nt: TGTGCCAGCAGCCCGGGGACGGAGCTTGAAGCTTTCTTT
clone_size: .; d_call: TRBD1; v_call: TRBV7-9; j_call: TRBJ1-3; cdr3_aa: CASSYDRASGNTIYF; cdr3_nt: TGTGCCAGCAGCTACGACAGGGCCTCTGGAAACACCATATATTTT
clone_size: few; d_call: .; v_call: TRBV6-1; j_call: TRBJ2-5; cdr3_aa: CASSKLPVGSQETQYF; cdr3_nt: TGTGCCAGCAGTAAATTACCCGTGGGGAGTCAAGAGACCCAGTACTTC
clone_size: .; d_call: TRBD2; v_call: TRBV6-2/TRBV6-3; j_call: TRBJ2-7; cdr3_aa: CASRELAESNYEQYF; cdr3_nt: TGTGCCAGCAGAGAGCTAGCGGAAAGCAACTACGAGCAGTACTTC
clone_size: many; d_call: TRBD2; v_call: TRBV30; j_call: TRBJ2-5; cdr3_aa: CAWSGPGLLQETQYF; cdr3_nt: TGTGCCTGGAGTGGCCCGGGACTACTACAAGAGACCCAGTACTTC
clone_size: .; d_call: TRBD1; v_call: TRBV18; j_call: TRBJ1-1; cdr3_aa: CASSLGQGLTEAFF; cdr3_nt: TGTGCCAGCTCACTCGGACAGGGGTTGACTGAAGCTTTCTTT
clone_size: many; d_call: .; v_call: TRBV7-8; j_call: TRBJ1-1; cdr3_aa: CASSSEVGGRGTEAFF; cdr3_nt: TGTGCCAGCAGCTCAGAGGTGGGCGGCAGAGGGACTGAAGCTTTCTTT
clone_size: .; d_call: TRBD2; v_call: TRBV20-1; j_call: TRBJ2-1; cdr3_aa: CSAREASGRPFYGGQFF; cdr3_nt: TGCAGTGCTAGAGAGGCTAGCGGGAGGCCTTTTTACGGAGGGCAGTTCTTC
clone_size: .; d_call: .; v_call: TRBV6-1; j_call: TRBJ2-3; cdr3_aa: CASSEANTDTQYF; cdr3_nt: TGTGCCAGCAGTGAAGCGAACACAGATACGCAGTATTTT
clone_size: many; d_call: .; v_call: TRBV6-1; j_call: TRBJ2-5; cdr3_aa: CASSHGRPGRGTQYF; cdr3_nt: TGTGCCAGCAGCCACGGACGTCCGGGGAGAGGGACCCAGTACTTC
clone_size: few; d_call: .; v_call: TRBV5-5; j_call: TRBJ2-1; cdr3_aa: CASSLDLVIGNEQFF; cdr3_nt: TGTGCCAGCAGCTTGGACTTGGTAATCGGCAATGAGCAGTTCTTC
clone_size: .; d_call: .; v_call: TRBV27; j_call: TRBJ2-5; cdr3_aa: CASSFLGLSRRETQYF; cdr3_nt: TGTGCCAGCAGTTTTCTGGGTCTTTCACGGAGGGAGACCCAGTACTTC
clone_size: once; d_call: .; v_call: TRBV5-4; j_call: TRBJ2-7; cdr3_aa: CASSIQGGYEQYF; cdr3_nt: TGTGCCAGCAGCATACAGGGTGGCTACGAGCAGTACTTC